The 4 T cell receptor beta chains presented below share a single source sample, sequenced in a study of technical replicates of blood from a few donors. Using immunoSEQ multiplex PCR, the repertoire was profiled, and TCRdb retains in-frame clones only, with some absent. The sample consists of roughly 79,000 clones, 70% to 90% of them appearing once. Sequences were obtained from PBMCs. The receptors derive from a human donor in good health. Some clones in this sample may be carry-over from other donors' samples.

This clone was found a few times. J is TRBJ2-5 and V is TRBV4-2; TRBD2 matches 9 bases. This CDR3 comprises 15 residues. The germline CDR1 and CDR2 sequences are LGHNA and YNFKEQ. Germline trimming cut 3 bases from V and 2 bases from J; bases unmatched to any gene: 4. CDR3 DNA sequence: TGTGCCAGCAGCCAGTGGACTAGCGCTCAAGAGACCCAGTACTTC. Its translation: CASSQWTSAQETQYF.

This rearrangement joins TRBV27 to TRBJ1-5, with D unresolved. The CDR3 is 14 amino acids. V lost 3 bases and J lost 4, with 10 bases in between. CDR1 and CDR2 from the germline V gene are MNHEY and SMNVEV (reference sequence). The CDR3 loop is CASSFSTGNQPQHF. CDR3 coding DNA: TGTGCCAGCAGTTTCTCAACGGGGAATCAGCCCCAGCATTTT.

CDR3 region: CASSPRGGPSGEQYF. As DNA, the CDR3 is TGTGCCAGCTCACCACGCGGGGGACCAAGTGGCGAGCAGTACTTC. This chain uses TRBV18 with TRBJ2-7; TRBD2 matches at 7 bases. Germline assignment: CDR1 KGHSH and CDR2 LQKENI. The CDR3 has 15 amino acids. Trimming at V came to 1 base and at J to 6 bases, leaving 9 bases not matched to a gene.

This clone is a singleton in its sample. J is TRBJ1-6 and V is TRBV5-1; D unresolved. This CDR3 is built from 15 residues. V was clipped by 3 bases and J by 7 bases, with 14 bases between them. The germline CDR1 and CDR2 sequences are SGHRS and YFSETQ. DNA of the CDR3: TGCGCCAGCAGCTGGCTAGTATCGGCGAATTCACCCCTCCACTTT. Translated: CASSWLVSANSPLHF.